The present entry profiles one TCR beta chain with its context. The CDR3 consists of 14 residues. Germline assignment: CDR1 KGHSH and CDR2 LQKENI. V was clipped by 2 bases and J by 7 bases; unmatched bases: 1. The data were produced by immunoSEQ multiplex PCR, yet TCRdb's version contains in-frame clones alone and is incomplete. The sample records 95,000 to 150,000 clones, around 86% being singletons. These data belong to a study of blood T cell repertoires in COVID-19. The material sequenced was peripheral blood. V and J are TRBV18 and TRBJ1-6, with 8 bases identical to TRBD1. The TCR was taken from a middle-aged man with acute or convalescent COVID-19. CDR3 sequence reads: CASSPRQGNSPLHF. The CDR3 DNA is TGTGCCAGCTCACCAAGACAGGGGAATTCACCCCTCCACTTT.